The source of this T cell receptor (beta chain) is a study of identifying expanded T cells in peripheral blood. This clone has a handful of counts. No antigen is known for it. Repertoires were generated with immunoSEQ multiplex PCR, while TCRdb's copy carries only in-frame clones and drops some. The repertoire has about 100,000 clones, around 85% of them found once; the top ten carry roughly 5.5%. Study-level results: Over approximately two and four weeks, about 15 and 19 clones changed, versus roughly 1.1 between replicates. Clone count variance between approximately two-week samples rose with total template count.

No infections or other immune events were documented during collection. V was trimmed by 6 bases and J by 8 bases, leaving 11 bases between them. Germline values: CDR1 SEHNR, CDR2 FQNEAQ (reference sequence). The CDR3 loop spans 13 amino acids. The clonotype originates from a person aged 18 to 70 in good health. V gene TRBV7-9 combines with J gene TRBJ1-6; the D is unclear. The material sequenced was blood. The CDR3 protein is CASRRTDDSPLHF. Here the CDR3 DNA reads TGTGCCAGCAGGCGGACGGACGATTCACCCCTCCACTTT.